This TCR beta chain was sequenced for a study of blood T cell repertoires in COVID-19. For the study at large: Sources were T cells, B-cell-depleted T cells, or PBMCs; the material itself was cDNA or gDNA.

CDR1 is KGHDR and CDR2 is SFDVKD in the germline V gene. The CDR3 runs 15 residues. V shed 3 bases and J 7 bases; nucleotides not matched to a gene: 9. Patients at the Seattle site were enrolled during active infection and followed longitudinally. Clones were read by immunoSEQ multiplex PCR, and TCRdb kept only the in-frame ones, dropping some. Altogether 180,000 or so clones are present, about four fifths being singletons, with the ten largest covering around 10%. What was sequenced was peripheral blood. This TCR was recovered from a woman in her thirties or forties with COVID-19, enrolled during active disease. This sequence joins TRBV24-1 and TRBJ2-7; TRBD1 matches 9 bases. The CDR3 nucleotides are TGTGCCACCAGTGATCCTACAGGGGGCAAGGGTGAGCAGTACTTC. Protein sequence: CATSDPTGGKGEQYF.